These T cell receptor beta chains were read from a single sample in a study of cytotoxic CD8 clonotypes in ibrutinib-treated CLL. Generated by immunoSEQ multiplex PCR, the TCRdb table keeps only in-frame clones and is missing some. Among approximately 140,000 clones listed, around 90% were seen once. The material was PBMCs, obtained after 12 months of ibrutinib treatment. The receptors were gathered from a human donor with chronic lymphocytic leukemia. Each CDR3 is given with its conserved first and last residue. The D gene is left open where the match is weak. Not every row has a clone size; where given, it reads once, few, many or a size class.

v_call	d_call	clone_size	j_call	cdr3_nt	cdr3_aa
TRBV19	NA	once	TRBJ2-7	TGTGCCAGTAGTATAGTTCCCGGGACCATCTACGAGCAGTACTTC	CASSIVPGTIYEQYF
TRBV29-1	NA	NA	TRBJ1-5	TGCAGCGTTGCCATCGGGGATAGCAATCAGCCCCAGCATTTT	CSVAIGDSNQPQHF
TRBV7-9	TRBD2	NA	TRBJ2-3	TGTGCCAGCAGCTTGGGCCTAGCGGGATCTACAGATACGCAGTATTTT	CASSLGLAGSTDTQYF
TRBV5-1	NA	few	TRBJ1-1	TGCGCCAGCAGCTTGGCGAACAGCGCGAACACTGAAGCTTTCTTT	CASSLANSANTEAFF
TRBV7-6	NA	NA	TRBJ2-7	TGTGCCAGCAGCTTAGAATTAGGATCAACCTACGAGCAGTACTTC	CASSLELGSTYEQYF
TRBV2	NA	NA	TRBJ2-2	TGTGCCAGCAGTGAAGTTCCCTCCGGGGAGCTGTTTTTT	CASSEVPSGELFF
TRBV10-3	NA	NA	TRBJ2-3	TGTGCCATCAGTGAGCAGTGGACTACGGCGGGAGATACGCAGTATTTT	CAISEQWTTAGDTQYF
TRBV15	NA	NA	TRBJ1-1	TGTGCCACCAGCAGTCGCAAGGGCGCGGACAGACCAGAAGCTTTCTTT	CATSSRKGADRPEAFF
TRBV9	TRBD1	NA	TRBJ2-5	TGTGCCAGCAGCGTTTCCTCCGGGACAGACGATTGGGTGCAAGAGACCCAGTACTTC	CASSVSSGTDDWVQETQYF
TRBV19	NA	NA	TRBJ2-7	TGTGCCAGTAGACGGGACGGACGAGAGGACGAGCAGTACTTC	CASRRDGREDEQYF
TRBV7-8	TRBD2	NA	TRBJ2-7	TGTGCCAGCAGCATAACAGCGGGAGTCTCCTACGAGCAGTACTTC	CASSITAGVSYEQYF
TRBV6-5	NA	NA	TRBJ2-3	TGTGCCAGCACCACGGGGCTGCTCACAGATACGCAGTATTTT	CASTTGLLTDTQYF
TRBV27	NA	NA	TRBJ1-1	TGTGCCAGCAAGCAGGGGAACACTGAAGCTTTCTTT	CASKQGNTEAFF
TRBV6-6	NA	NA	TRBJ2-7	TGTGCCAGCAGTCAGAGCCACAGGGATTGTTACTTC	CASSQSHRDCYF
TRBV27	NA	NA	TRBJ2-7	TGTGCCAGCAGTTTACGGGGCGGGACCTACGAGCAGTACTTC	CASSLRGGTYEQYF
TRBV28	NA	NA	TRBJ2-3	TGTGCCAGCAGACAGGGGGGGCTGGGAGATACGCAGTATTTT	CASRQGGLGDTQYF
TRBV19	TRBD1	NA	TRBJ1-3	TGTGCCAGTAGTGGCCTCGCAGGGGGCCACTCTGGAAACACCATATATTTT	CASSGLAGGHSGNTIYF
TRBV5-1	NA	NA	TRBJ1-4	TGCGCCAGCAGCTTGGGTTCTAATGAAAAACTGTTTTTT	CASSLGSNEKLFF
TRBV7-9	TRBD1	NA	TRBJ2-7	TGTGCCAGCAGCCATGGACAGGGCTACGAGCAGTACTTC	CASSHGQGYEQYF
TRBV28	NA	NA	TRBJ1-1	TGTGCCAGCACTTCCCATATGAACACTGAAGCTTTCTTT	CASTSHMNTEAFF
TRBV9	NA	NA	TRBJ2-7	TGTGCCAGCAGCGTAGAGGGACTCGCGGACTACGAGCAGTACTTC	CASSVEGLADYEQYF
TRBV5-4	TRBD1	NA	TRBJ2-7	TGTGCCAGCAGCTTGGGAGGGACAGGGGGCGCAGTGCAGTACTTC	CASSLGGTGGAVQYF
TRBV30	TRBD1	NA	TRBJ1-1	TGTGCCTGGAGTGACCTGACAGGGTTTTCTGAAGCTTTCTTT	CAWSDLTGFSEAFF
TRBV29-1	TRBD2	NA	TRBJ2-1	TGCAGCGCCGGTCTAGCGGGAGGGACGAATGAGCAGTTCTTC	CSAGLAGGTNEQFF
TRBV10-3	NA	NA	TRBJ1-4	TGTGCCATCAGTGGGACAAAGACAACTAATGAAAAACTGTTTTTT	CAISGTKTTNEKLFF
TRBV5-1	NA	NA	TRBJ2-2	TGCGCCAGCAGCTTAGGATCCCGGGAGCTGTTTTTT	CASSLGSRELFF
TRBV6-5	NA	NA	TRBJ2-7	TGTGCCAGCGGCTTTAGGGAGTACGAGCAGTACTTC	CASGFREYEQYF
TRBV2	TRBD1	NA	TRBJ2-1	TGTGCCAGCAGGATTCAGGGGGCCGCCTACAATGAGCAGTTCTTC	CASRIQGAAYNEQFF
TRBV5-1	TRBD1	NA	TRBJ1-6	TGCGCCAGCAGCGTAACCGGGACAGGGGTCTATAATTCACCCCTCCACTTT	CASSVTGTGVYNSPLHF
TRBV2	NA	NA	TRBJ1-1	TGTGCCAGCAGTGAAGCTAGGGACCAGAGTAGTTTCTTT	CASSEARDQSSFF
TRBV10-3	NA	NA	TRBJ2-3	TGTGCCATCAGTGATGCCGGATCTAGCACAGATACGCAGTATTTT	CAISDAGSSTDTQYF
TRBV19	NA	NA	TRBJ2-5	TGTGCCAGTAGTGTCATAGGAGAGACCCAGTACTTC	CASSVIGETQYF
TRBV15	NA	once	TRBJ2-5	TGTGCCACCAGCAGAGATCGGGGGAGCCACCAAGAGACCCAGTACTTC	CATSRDRGSHQETQYF
TRBV11-2	NA	NA	TRBJ2-7	TGTGCCAGCAGCTTACGGGACGGGAGCTCCTACGAGCAGTACTTC	CASSLRDGSSYEQYF
TRBV28	NA	NA	TRBJ2-2	TGTGCCACCGGGGCCGGGGAGCTGTTTTTT	CATGAGELFF
TRBV28	NA	NA	TRBJ2-1	TGTGCCAGCAGTTTACCTGATATTCGGTCCAATGAGCAGTTCTTC	CASSLPDIRSNEQFF
TRBV4-2	NA	NA	TRBJ2-7	TGTGCCAGCAGCCAAGATCCGGGAGCGACTTACGAGCAGTACTTC	CASSQDPGATYEQYF
TRBV5-4	NA	NA	TRBJ2-2	TGTGCCAGCAGCTTGGAGGGAGTGGGTACCGGGGAGCTGTTTTTT	CASSLEGVGTGELFF
TRBV4-1	NA	NA	TRBJ1-2	TGCGCCAGCAGCTATCAGATAGGGGGTGACTATGGCTACACCTTC	CASSYQIGGDYGYTF
TRBV18	TRBD1	NA	TRBJ2-1	TGTGCCAGCTCTGCGCCGGGACAGGACAATGAGCAGTTCTTC	CASSAPGQDNEQFF
TRBV4-1	NA	once	TRBJ2-3	TGCGCCAGCAGCCCAGTTCCAGGGGCGAACACAGATACGCAGTATTTT	CASSPVPGANTDTQYF
TRBV14	TRBD2	NA	TRBJ2-7	TGTGCCAGCAGCCAAGGGGTGCTAGCGGGGAACGAGCAGTACTTC	CASSQGVLAGNEQYF
TRBV5-1	TRBD1	NA	TRBJ2-5	TGCGCCAGCAGCCGTGAGGGGGCAGTCCAAGAGACCCAGTACTTC	CASSREGAVQETQYF
TRBV19	TRBD1	NA	TRBJ1-2	TGTGCCAGTACACACTTGGGACAGCTCTATGGCTACACCTTC	CASTHLGQLYGYTF
TRBV5-1	NA	NA	TRBJ2-3	TGCGCCAGCAGCTTGGTGCCGGGAGCAGATACGCAGTATTTT	CASSLVPGADTQYF